This T cell receptor (beta chain) was retrieved from a study of T cells in Graves' hyperthyroidism and ophthalmopathy. Background on the study: At the time of initial diagnosis and before any treatment, peripheral blood was collected.

This clonotype was picked up many times. Each diagnosis was grounded in clinical symptoms, serum thyroxine and TRAb, thyroid ultrasound, and orbital computed tomography. Cells are PBMCs isolated from around 9.4 ml of fresh blood. Regions amplified from RNA transcripts were the TCR beta CDR3 regions. The primer set for the first-round RT-PCR of the TCR CDR3 was HTBI. TCRdb redid the calling of the multiplex PCR reads with MiXCR, one entry per CDR3 protein. The sample lists hundreds of thousands of distinct CDR3 sequences, more than 13% occurring once. Germline V gene sequence: CDR1 SGHRS, CDR2 YFSETQ. This CDR3 region has 15 residues. V was trimmed by 4 bases and J by 1 base, leaving 12 bases between them.

The rearrangement uses TRBV5-1 and TRBJ2-1; D remains ambiguous. Material: blood. The clonotype was recovered from a man aged 50 or older with Graves' ophthalmopathy. In DNA, the CDR3 is TGCGCCAGCAGCGCCTCAAGCGCGTCCTACAATGAGCAGTTCTTC. Translating it yields CASSASSASYNEQFF.